Described below is a single T cell receptor beta chain sequence and its context. Germline V gives CDR1 MNHEY, CDR2 SVGAGI. Trimming cost V 4 bases and J 4 bases, with 12 bases left between them. CDR3 size: 14 residues. As handled by the study authors: The authors estimated nucleated cell counts from reference gene primer amplification. Data came from immunoSEQ multiplex PCR; TCRdb stores just in-frame clones and leaves some out. D and trimming come from the DNA, and the V and J calls and clone size come from that table. The table lists 100,000 to 150,000 clones, around 87% of them singletons, with approximately 2.3% in the top ten. The sample is drawn from a study of blood T cell repertoires in COVID-19. Study in general: Acute and convalescent COVID-19 samples came from the United States, Italy and Spain. Sources were T cells, B-cell-depleted T cells, or PBMCs; the material itself was cDNA or gDNA.

The sequence was collected from a woman aged 50 to 60 with acute or convalescent COVID-19. The chain recombines TRBV6-5 with TRBJ2-3, with a weak D call TRBD1 (6 bases). Sequencing used peripheral blood. CDR3 region: CASSWQGMADTQYF. The CDR3 DNA sequence: TGTGCCAGCAGTTGGCAGGGGATGGCAGATACGCAGTATTTT.